A single sample gave rise to the 18 T cell receptor beta chains below, sequenced in a study of blood T cells in healthy people across ages. Combining a sample-barcoded 5' primer with a J-beta primer mix, a second PCR ran for roughly 7 to 12 cycles. TCRdb reanalysed the 5' RACE reads using MiXCR and keeps one entry per CDR3 protein. The sample lists about 1.1 million distinct CDR3 sequences; roughly two fifths were seen once. The sample consisted of blood. These receptors all stem from a man between 18 and 35 years old in good health.

This clonotype was observed a handful of times. The gene calls are TRBV27 and TRBJ2-5; 8 bases agree with TRBD2. Germline V gene lookup returns CDR1 MNHEY and CDR2 SMNVEV (reference sequence). V gave up 5 bases and J gave up 2 bases; unmatched junction bases: 7. The CDR3 extends over 15 amino acids. CDR3 DNA: TGTGCCAGCAGTCGCGAGCGGGGGTTGCAAGAGACCCAGTACTTC. Its protein product is CASSRERGLQETQYF.

This chain uses TRBV25-1 with TRBJ1-2; 7 bases agree with TRBD1. CDR1 MGHDK and CDR2 SYGVNS come from the germline V gene. The junction had 4 bases not matched to a gene; V was cut back by 4 bases and J by 2 bases. This CDR3 has 14 residues. The CDR3 sequence: CASSATGQNYGYTF. CDR3 coding DNA: TGTGCCAGCAGTGCCACGGGACAGAACTATGGCTACACCTTC.

The V gene is TRBV6-5, the J gene TRBJ2-7; the D gene could be TRBD1 or TRBD2 (5 bases each). The CDR3 has 15 amino acids. Between the trimmed V and J ends, which lost 2 bases and 2 bases, there was a span of 13 bases. Germline V gene lookup returns CDR1 MNHEY and CDR2 SVGAGI. CDR3: CASSYVGVETYEQYF. CDR3 DNA: TGTGCCAGCAGTTACGTGGGGGTAGAAACCTACGAGCAGTACTTC.

This clonotype has just a few counts. J is TRBJ2-5 and V is TRBV20-1; a possible D gene is TRBD2 (5 bases). Germline V gene sequence: CDR1 DFQATT, CDR2 SNEGSKA (reference sequence). This CDR3 region has 14 residues. V was trimmed by 3 bases and J by 2 bases, leaving 13 bases between them. The CDR3 region is CSASRPGSQETQYF. CDR3 nucleotide sequence: TGCAGTGCTAGCCGTCCGGGATCTCAAGAGACCCAGTACTTC.

The chain is built from TRBV5-1 and TRBJ2-5; 12 bases agree with TRBD2. The CDR3 has 16 residues. V dropped 4 bases and J dropped 3; count of bases not matched to a gene: 7. Germline CDR1 and CDR2: SGHRS and YFSETQ. The CDR3: CASSPGLAGYKETQYF. The CDR3 coding sequence is TGCGCCAGCAGCCCTGGACTAGCGGGATATAAAGAGACCCAGTACTTC.

Comment on this clonotype: This may come from a read error, since a much larger clone is one base off. The chain links TRBV4-2 to TRBJ2-1, with D unresolved. Trimming took 2 bases from V and 7 from J, leaving 18 bases between them. Germline CDR1 LGHNA, CDR2 YNFKEQ. The CDR3 is made up of 16 amino acids. This CDR3 reads CASSQLKTPVFNEQFF. The DNA of the CDR3 is TGTGCCAGCAGCCAATTGAAGACCCCGGTCTTTAATGAGCAGTTCTTC.

This clonotype was recorded only once. The chain combines TRBV12-3 or TRBV12-4 with TRBJ1-2, with TRBD1 identical over 7 bases. Trimming removed 2 bases from V and 6 bases from J; junction bases left unmatched: 6. The CDR3 is made up of 14 amino acids. The CDR3 loop reads CASSLSSGGHGYTF. The CDR3 DNA is TGTGCCAGCAGTTTAAGTTCAGGGGGGCATGGCTACACCTTC.

The genes are TRBV2 and TRBJ2-6; the match to TRBD2 covers 12 bases. V trimming: 11 bases; J trimming: 1 base; junction bases outside the gene matches: 12. Germline CDR1 SNHLY, CDR2 FYNNEI. The CDR3 has 18 amino acids. The CDR3 here is CASISVGLAGSGANVLTF. For the CDR3, the DNA is TGTGCCTCAATATCCGTGGGACTAGCGGGTTCTGGGGCCAACGTCCTGACTTTC.

There are a few counts of this clonotype. The V call is TRBV4-2, the J call TRBJ2-3; possibly TRBD2 for D (6 bases). The CDR3 is made up of 15 amino acids. Trimming left V 1 base short and J 6 bases short, with 14 bases between. Germline assignment: CDR1 LGHNA and CDR2 YNFKEQ. For the CDR3, the DNA is TGTGCCAGCAGCCAAGCCGGGACTCCGGGGGATACGCAGTATTTT. It codes for CASSQAGTPGDTQYF.

This sequence joins TRBV20-1 and TRBJ1-6, with D tentatively TRBD1 (5 bases). V was clipped by 2 bases and J by 0 bases, with 14 bases between them. Germline V CDR1 and CDR2: DFQATT, SNEGSKA (reference sequence). The length of the CDR3 is 17 residues. CDR3 sequence (DNA): TGCAGTGCTAGAAAGGGACCGATGAACTCCTATAATTCACCCCTCCACTTT. Translated, it gives CSARKGPMNSYNSPLHF.

The chain joins TRBV4-3 to TRBJ1-4; a possible D gene is TRBD1 (5 bases). CDR3 length: 16 residues. Germline V CDR1 and CDR2: LGHNA, YSLEER. Trimming pared 5 bases from V and 5 bases from J, leaving 18 bases between. CDR3 loop: CASSSQYTGTNEKLFF. CDR3 DNA: TGCGCCAGCAGCTCCCAATACACAGGAACGAATGAAAAACTGTTTTTT.

This clonotype was observed a single time. Its ends do not fully match the called genes, so a read error is possible. V and J are TRBV5-1 and TRBJ2-5; D is possibly TRBD1 or TRBD2 (5 bases each). From germline, CDR1 is SGHRS and CDR2 YFSETQ. The CDR3 has 17 amino acids. The CDR3 sequence is CASTLGVTASSYNEQYF. CDR3 in DNA: TGCGCCAGCACCTTGGGGGTCACAGCTAGCTCCTACAATGAGCAGTACTTC.

This clonotype occurred once. The chain employs TRBV20-1 and TRBJ1-5, with 7 bases aligning to TRBD1. With 5 bases clipped from V and 5 bases from J, the junction kept 12 bases outside the gene matches. Per the germline V gene, CDR1 is DFQATT and CDR2 is SNEGSKA (reference sequence). The CDR3 contains 15 residues. This CDR3 reads CSASGGGGVDQPQHF. CDR3 bases: TGCAGTGCTTCAGGAGGAGGGGGCGTCGATCAGCCCCAGCATTTT.

This chain uses TRBV12-3 or TRBV12-4 with TRBJ1-5; TRBD1 agrees at 8 bases. This CDR3 region has 15 residues. V gave up 4 bases and J gave up 4 bases; unmatched junction bases: 6. Here the CDR3 DNA reads TGTGCCAGCAGTTCCTCGGACAGGGTAAATCAGCCCCAGCATTTT. It encodes CASSSSDRVNQPQHF.

For the CDR3, the DNA is TGCGCCAGCAGCCAAGTCGGGACAGGGGCCTATGGCTACACCTTC. Encoded protein: CASSQVGTGAYGYTF. This chain links TRBV4-1 with TRBJ1-2, with 10 nucleotides matching TRBD1. CDR1 MGHRA and CDR2 YSYEKL come from the germline V gene. V shed 1 base and J 4 bases; nucleotides not matched to a gene: 3. The CDR3 is made up of 15 amino acids.

In this sample, this clonotype turned up a few times. The chain combines TRBV29-1 with TRBJ1-2; D gene uncertain. Germline V CDR1 and CDR2: SQVTM, ANQGSEA. There are 14 residues in the CDR3. V was clipped by 4 bases and J by 2 bases, with 14 bases between them. The CDR3: CSVGTQTANYGYTF. DNA of the CDR3: TGCAGCGTTGGCACCCAAACCGCGAACTATGGCTACACCTTC.

V usage is TRBV5-1 and J usage is TRBJ1-1; 7 bases match TRBD1. Per germline, CDR1 SGHRS and CDR2 YFSETQ. The V gene end was trimmed by 4 bases and the J gene end by 5 bases; junction bases not matched to a gene: 20. This CDR3 has 18 amino acids. The CDR3 sequence is CASSPVWDRPSLRTEAFF. For the CDR3, the DNA is TGCGCCAGCAGCCCGGTGTGGGACAGACCATCTTTGAGGACTGAAGCTTTCTTT.

This clonotype was counted a few times. The chain recombines TRBV20-1 with TRBJ1-5, with D possibly matching TRBD1 (5 bases). The germline V gene encodes CDR1 DFQATT and CDR2 SNEGSKA (reference sequence). V was pared by 3 bases and J by 1 base, with 16 bases between. This CDR3 is built from 16 residues. The CDR3 here is CSASPLRGQSNQPQHF. The CDR3 region has the DNA TGCAGTGCTAGCCCCTTAAGGGGCCAGAGCAATCAGCCCCAGCATTTT.